Following are 26 T cell receptor beta chains from one sample sequenced in a study of T cells after yellow fever vaccination. TCRdb re-analysed the 5' RACE reads in MiXCR, keeping a single row per CDR3 protein. Found here are around 360,000 distinct CDR3 sequences, 11% of them singletons; the top ten hold roughly 18%. The sample in question was PBMCs, obtained on the day of the first yellow fever vaccination. The receptors were gathered from a man aged 18 to 29 who received the YFV17D yellow fever vaccine.

The chain joins TRBV5-8 to TRBJ2-5, with a tentative D call TRBD2 (5 bases). Trimming took 1 base from V and 6 from J, leaving 10 bases between them. Germline lookup yields CDR1 SGHTS and CDR2 YDEGEE. This CDR3 spans 13 amino acids. CDR3 bases: TGTGCCAGCAGCTTGTTACTAGTAAAGACCCAGTACTTC. Translated: CASSLLLVKTQYF.

The table lists this clonotype with a few counts. Sequence at one end of the junction differs from germline and may be a read error. The gene calls are TRBV7-2 and TRBJ2-5; 7 bases align to TRBD1. The germline V gene encodes CDR1 SGHTA and CDR2 FQGNSA. The CDR3 has 15 amino acids. The CDR3, as DNA: TGTGCCAGCAGCTTCCTACAGGGGCCCCAAGAGACCCATTACTTC. Residues: CASSFLQGPQETHYF.

This clonotype was found once. This chain links TRBV5-1 with TRBJ2-3, with D possibly called TRBD1 or TRBD2 (5 bases each). Deletions cut 0 bases from V and 5 bases from J, with 10 bases between. The CDR3 spans 14 residues. Germline assignment: CDR1 SGHRS and CDR2 YFSETQ. The CDR3 sequence is CASSLGGLVDTQYF. The DNA of the CDR3 is TGCGCCAGCAGCTTGGGGGGGTTAGTAGATACGCAGTATTTT.

This clonotype turned up a few times. CDR3 sequence reads: CASSETGLGFYEQYV. Here the CDR3 DNA reads TGTGCCAGCAGTGAGACAGGGTTAGGATTCTACGAGCAGTACGTC. The genes are TRBV28 and TRBJ2-7; 7 nucleotides line up with TRBD1. V shed 5 bases, J shed 3 bases, and the junction held 10 bases outside the gene matches. This CDR3 has 15 residues. Germline CDR1 and CDR2: MDHEN and SYDVKM.

The chain has TRBV5-4 and TRBJ1-1; maybe TRBD1 (6 bases). Germline CDR1 is SGHNT and CDR2 is YYREEE (reference sequence). Deletions cut 4 bases from V and 10 bases from J, with 23 bases between. The CDR3 runs 15 residues. CDR3 amino acids: CASSPSGRGPSGAFF. CDR3 nucleotides: TGTGCCAGCAGCCCCTCAGGCAGGGGCCCTTCGGGAGCTTTCTTT. The whole variable domain, remainder taken from reference TRBV5-4 and TRBJ1-1, is ETGVTQSPTHLIKTRGQQVTLRCSSQSGHNTVSWYQQALGQGPQFIFQYYREEENGRGNFPPRFSGLQFPNYSSELNVNALELDDSALYLCASSPSGRGPSGAFFGQGTRLTVV.

This chain joins TRBV7-6 and TRBJ2-1; TRBD2 might be the D (6 bases). V shed 5 bases and J shed 2 bases, with 16 bases lying between them. The CDR3 runs to 16 residues. Germline loops: CDR1 SGHVS, CDR2 FNYEAQ. CDR3 nucleotides: TGTGCCAGCAGCGCCGCGGGACGGCGAACCTACAATGAGCAGTTCTTC. It translates to CASSAAGRRTYNEQFF.

The V gene is TRBV5-1, the J gene TRBJ2-3; TRBD1 matches 7 bases. Germline V CDR1 and CDR2: SGHRS, YFSETQ. V gave up 1 base and J gave up 3 bases; unmatched junction bases: 8. The CDR3 runs to 16 residues. CDR3 amino acids: CASSLRSYRGTDTQYF. The CDR3, as DNA: TGCGCCAGCAGCTTGCGAAGTTACAGGGGAACAGATACGCAGTATTTT. The whole variable domain, remainder taken from reference TRBV5-1 and TRBJ2-3, is KAGVTQTPRYLIKTRGQQVTLSCSPISGHRSVSWYQQTPGQGLQFLFEYFSETQRNKGNFPGRFSGRQFSNSRSEMNVSTLELGDSALYLCASSLRSYRGTDTQYFGPGTRLTVL.

The chain links TRBV9 to TRBJ1-1; 8 bases fit TRBD1. The CDR3 runs 14 residues. With 0 bases clipped from V and 9 bases from J, the junction kept 7 bases outside the gene matches. Germline V gene sequence: CDR1 SGDLS, CDR2 YYNGEE. The CDR3 DNA sequence: TGTGCCAGCAGCGTAGGGGATAGGGACAGGCAAGCTTTCTTT. It specifies CASSVGDRDRQAFF.

Only a few counts were recorded for this clonotype. V gene TRBV9 combines with J gene TRBJ1-6; a weak D match, TRBD1 (6 bases). Between the trimmed V and J ends, which lost 0 bases and 10 bases, there was a span of 14 bases. Germline CDR1 SGDLS, CDR2 YYNGEE. The CDR3 loop spans 15 amino acids. The CDR3 DNA is TGTGCCAGCAGCGTAGCGGGGGGGGGCGAATCACCCCTCCACTTT. Translated, it gives CASSVAGGGESPLHF.

This clonotype has only a few counts. The rearrangement joins TRBV19 to TRBJ2-1; D is perhaps TRBD2 (7 bases). Per the germline V gene, CDR1 is LNHDA and CDR2 is SQIVND (reference sequence). The CDR3 covers 15 residues. The V and J ends lost 3 bases and 0 bases respectively, with 9 bases between them. The CDR3 sequence: CASSMGGGSYNEQFF. The CDR3 DNA reads as TGTGCCAGTAGTATGGGAGGGGGCTCCTACAATGAGCAGTTCTTC.

The chain joins TRBV11-2 to TRBJ2-7; 10 bases agree with TRBD1. This CDR3 spans 14 amino acids. V was pared by 0 bases and J by 7 bases, with 3 bases of the junction left unmatched. In germline, CDR1 is SGHAT, CDR2 FQNNGV. For the CDR3, the DNA is TGTGCCAGCAGCTTAGATTTGGGACAGGGGGAGCAGTACGTC. Protein: CASSLDLGQGEQYV.

Ten or more counts support this clonotype. The rearrangement joins TRBV12-3 or TRBV12-4 to TRBJ2-5; D might be TRBD2 (5 bases). The V gene lost 6 bases and the J gene lost 2 bases, with 16 bases spanning the gap. The CDR3 loop spans 15 amino acids. In nucleotides, the CDR3 is TGTGCCAGCAGCTCAGGACTGGCGCCGCAAGAGACCCAGTACTTC. As protein: CASSSGLAPQETQYF.

V usage is TRBV27 and J usage is TRBJ1-5; D is possibly TRBD1 (5 bases). In germline, CDR1 is MNHEY, CDR2 SMNVEV (reference sequence). V lost 2 bases and J 2 bases, leaving 10 bases between the germline ends. There are 15 residues in the CDR3. CDR3 nucleotide sequence: TGTGCCAGCAGTTTAAATCCCAGGGGCAATCAGCCCCAGCATTTT. Protein sequence: CASSLNPRGNQPQHF.

This clonotype was observed many times. The chain uses TRBV7-9 and TRBJ1-6, with 10 bases identical to TRBD1. The CDR3 covers 14 residues. Germline V gene lookup returns CDR1 SEHNR and CDR2 FQNEAQ (reference sequence). J was trimmed by 7 bases and V by 5 bases; bases with no gene match: 2. CDR3 residues: CASSPDRGNSPLHF. The CDR3 nucleotides read TGTGCCAGCAGCCCGGACAGGGGGAATTCACCCCTCCACTTT.

The chain joins TRBV4-3 to TRBJ2-1; the D gene could be TRBD1 or TRBD2 (5 bases each). The germline gives CDR1 LGHNA, CDR2 YSLEER. This CDR3 has 15 amino acids. Between the trimmed V and J ends, which lost 8 bases and 0 bases, there was a span of 14 bases. Written as DNA, the CDR3 is TGCGCCAGCGGAGAGGGGACGAGCTCCTACAATGAGCAGTTCTTC. Translating gives CASGEGTSSYNEQFF.

The chain couples TRBV27 to TRBJ2-7; the match to TRBD2 covers 8 bases. This CDR3 has 14 residues. Germline V gene data show CDR1 as MNHEY and CDR2 as SMNVEV (reference sequence). Losses at the gene ends were 10 bases for V and 3 bases for J; bases not matched to a gene: 11. CDR3 sequence reads: CATKAGTSNYEQYV. The CDR3 DNA reads as TGTGCCACTAAAGCCGGGACTAGTAACTACGAGCAGTACGTC.

This clonotype was recorded at least ten times. This chain joins TRBV29-1 and TRBJ1-1, with TRBD1 matching over 7 bases. The V gene end was trimmed by 2 bases and the J gene end by 3 bases; junction bases not matched to a gene: 3. The CDR3 covers 13 residues. Looked up from germline, CDR1 is SQVTM and CDR2 is ANQGSEA. The CDR3 region is CSVESGQDTEAFF. As DNA, the CDR3 is TGCAGCGTTGAATCAGGACAGGACACTGAAGCTTTCTTT.

This clonotype has more than one count but fewer than ten. This rearrangement joins TRBV5-1 to TRBJ2-7; 10 positions match TRBD1. The germline V gene has CDR1 SGHRS and CDR2 YFSETQ. Unmatched junction bases numbered 6, after V lost 4 bases and J lost 5 bases. The CDR3 has 14 residues. CDR3 amino acids: CASSPRDRGHEQYF. The CDR3 DNA follows: TGCGCCAGCAGCCCCCGGGACAGGGGACACGAGCAGTACTTC.

This clonotype was picked up a small number of times. This sequence joins TRBV20-1 and TRBJ1-4; D may be TRBD1 (5 bases). The V end was cut by 3 bases, the J end by 4 bases, with 15 bases between. The CDR3 sequence is 15 residues long. From germline, CDR1 is DFQATT and CDR2 SNEGSKA (reference sequence). The CDR3 spells CSASGAPQGNEKLFF. The CDR3 DNA is TGCAGTGCTAGTGGTGCCCCGCAGGGTAATGAAAAACTGTTTTTT.

This clonotype occurred many times. The rearrangement uses TRBV4-1 and TRBJ2-1, with TRBD2 matching over 12 bases. Unmatched junction bases numbered 9, after V lost 4 bases and J lost 5 bases. Germline V gene lookup returns CDR1 MGHRA and CDR2 YSYEKL. The CDR3 runs 17 residues. CDR3 nucleotide sequence: TGCGCCAGCAGCCGTCGACTAGCGGGGGTGAACGACAATGAGCAGTTCTTC. Translation: CASSRRLAGVNDNEQFF.

In this sample, this clonotype turned up many times. V and J are TRBV12-3 or TRBV12-4 and TRBJ2-2; maybe TRBD2 (5 bases). This CDR3 region has 12 residues. The V end was cut by 4 bases, the J end by 5 bases, with 5 bases between. CDR3 sequence: CASSSGTGELFF. As DNA, the CDR3 is TGTGCCAGCAGTTCGGGGACCGGGGAGCTGTTTTTT.

This clonotype was observed a few times. DNA for the CDR3: TGTGCCACCAGTGACTCGGGGGGCGCCGGGCAGCCCCAGCATTTT. Protein product: CATSDSGGAGQPQHF. The chain combines TRBV24-1 with TRBJ1-5; TRBD1 might be the D (6 bases). CDR1 KGHDR and CDR2 SFDVKD come from the germline V gene. Trimming left V 4 bases short and J 7 bases short, with 16 bases between. This CDR3 is 15 amino acids long.

This clonotype was observed at least ten times. The J gene is TRBJ1-1, the V gene TRBV7-2; D is unresolved. Germline-derived CDR1 and CDR2 are SGHTA and FQGNSA. The CDR3 runs to 12 residues. V was trimmed by 2 bases and J by 4 bases, leaving 5 bases between them. Written as DNA, the CDR3 is TGTGCCAGCAGCTTAAGGGTCACTGAAGCTTTCTTT. This gives the protein CASSLRVTEAFF. The full variable domain, completed using reference TRBV7-2 and TRBJ1-1, is GAGVSQSPSNKVTEKGKDVELRCDPISGHTALYWYRQSLGQGLEFLIYFQGNSAPDKSGLPSDRFSAERTGGSVSTLTIQRTQQEDSAVYLCASSLRVTEAFFGQGTRLTVV.

This clonotype was picked up a small number of times. The rearrangement uses TRBV4-1 and TRBJ2-2; 10 bases are shared with TRBD2. The germline CDR1 and CDR2 sequences are MGHRA and YSYEKL. With 0 bases clipped from V and 4 bases from J, the junction kept 8 bases outside the gene matches. The CDR3 consists of 18 residues. The CDR3, as DNA: TGCGCCAGCAGCCAAGATGGGACAACTAGCGGGGCCACCGGGGAGCTGTTTTTT. Translating gives CASSQDGTTSGATGELFF.

This clonotype was recorded a few times. This chain links TRBV7-3 with TRBJ2-1; 10 bases agree with TRBD2. The germline V gene has CDR1 SGHTA and CDR2 FQGTGA. V dropped 3 bases and J dropped 5; count of bases not matched to a gene: 4. CDR3 size: 15 residues. CDR3 sequence: CASSFPTSGNNEQFF. DNA for the CDR3: TGTGCCAGCAGCTTCCCAACTAGCGGGAACAATGAGCAGTTCTTC.

The CDR3 DNA follows: TGTGCCAGCAGCGGGGACGTTTCAGTCTTTTATGGCTACACCTTC. This codes for CASSGDVSVFYGYTF. V and J are TRBV6-1 and TRBJ1-2; D perhaps matches TRBD1 (5 bases). The length of the CDR3 is 15 residues. The germline gives CDR1 MNHNS, CDR2 SASEGT. Trimming pared 6 bases from V and 5 bases from J, leaving 19 bases between.